What follows describes a single TCR beta chain. The trim removed 3 bases at V and 3 bases at J, leaving 1 base unmatched. The CDR3 is made up of 12 amino acids. Germline V lookup: CDR1 DFQATT, CDR2 SNEGSKA (reference sequence). Data came from immunoSEQ multiplex PCR; TCRdb stores just in-frame clones and leaves some out. Of some 100,000 clones in the sample, roughly 80% were seen once. This entry is derived from a study of blood T cell repertoires in COVID-19. The overall study: PBMCs, B-cell-depleted T cells, or T cells provided the cDNA or gDNA that made up the material.

The receptor was isolated from a man in his 60s with acute or convalescent COVID-19. Material for sequencing was peripheral blood. The chain employs TRBV20-1 and TRBJ2-7, with 8 nucleotides matching TRBD1. The CDR3 sequence is CSASDRGYEQYF. In nucleotides, the CDR3 is TGCAGTGCTAGTGACAGGGGCTACGAGCAGTACTTC.